The clone carrying this T cell receptor (beta chain) was detected only once. Its antigen is still unknown. The data originate from a study of shared clonotypes between healthy human individuals. Healthy and HIV-negative, the adult donors had no recent acute infections or vaccinations. Broader study findings: Unshared clonotypes carried lower generation probabilities than those common to all four donors. Sequencing depth was a factor that was expected to affect clonotype sharing among donors.

Germline V gives CDR1 KGHSH, CDR2 LQKENI. The CDR3 extends over 13 amino acids. Between the trimmed V and J ends, which lost 0 bases and 6 bases, there was a span of 7 bases. Measured with immunoSEQ multiplex PCR; TCRdb has only the in-frame clones, and not every one. The repertoire has more than 2 million clones, roughly 96% of them found once; the top ten carry more than 0.1%. This chain joins TRBV18 and TRBJ2-3, with D perhaps assigned TRBD1 or TRBD2 (5 bases each). This TCR was recovered from a man aged 18 to 29 in good health. Sequencing was carried out using naive CD4+ T cells sorted from blood. Subset noted: CD45RA+ positively selected. The DNA for the CDR3 is TGTGCCAGCTCACCACCCTGGGGGGATACGCAGTATTTT. As protein: CASSPPWGDTQYF.